These T cell receptor beta chains were read from a single sample in a study of blood T cell repertoires in COVID-19. Sequencing was performed with immunoSEQ multiplex PCR; in TCRdb, only in-frame clones are kept and a portion is missing. Here the sample spans more than 60,000 clones, 90% being singletons. The sample comprised peripheral blood. The receptor set was obtained from a man in his fifties or sixties with acute or convalescent COVID-19. Each CDR3 is given with its conserved first and last residue. The D gene is left open where the match is weak. Size is omitted from some rows. Given values are once, few, many or a class for expanded clones.

j_gene: TRBJ1-2; d_gene: .; abundance: .; v_gene: TRBV19; CDR3nt: TGTGCCAGTACTCGTACAGGCGATGACTATGGCTACACCTTC; CDR3aa: CASTRTGDDYGYTF
j_gene: TRBJ2-5; d_gene: .; abundance: .; v_gene: TRBV11-2; CDR3nt: TGTGCCAGCAGCCCAACCGGGGTCCTAGTCCTAGTAACCCAGTACTTC; CDR3aa: CASSPTGVLVLVTQYF
j_gene: TRBJ1-5; d_gene: TRBD1; abundance: few; v_gene: TRBV7-2; CDR3nt: TGTGCCAGCAGCGCGGACAGGAATCAGCCCCAGCATTTT; CDR3aa: CASSADRNQPQHF
j_gene: TRBJ1-2; d_gene: .; abundance: .; v_gene: TRBV5-1; CDR3nt: TGCGCCAGCAGCTTGTCAGGTCGGGGCTACACCTTC; CDR3aa: CASSLSGRGYTF
j_gene: TRBJ1-2; d_gene: .; abundance: .; v_gene: TRBV28; CDR3nt: TGTGCCAGCAGTTTTCGGGGCTATGGCTACACCTTC; CDR3aa: CASSFRGYGYTF
j_gene: TRBJ2-3; d_gene: TRBD2; abundance: .; v_gene: TRBV28; CDR3nt: TGTGCCAGCAGTTTACCCACGACTAGCGATACGCAGTATTTT; CDR3aa: CASSLPTTSDTQYF
j_gene: TRBJ2-1; d_gene: TRBD2; abundance: .; v_gene: TRBV3-1/TRBV3-2; CDR3nt: TGTGCCAGCAGCCAAGTCATTCCTAGCGGGAAAAACAATGAGCAGTTCTTC; CDR3aa: CASSQVIPSGKNNEQFF
j_gene: TRBJ1-1; d_gene: TRBD1; abundance: .; v_gene: TRBV5-1; CDR3nt: TGCGCCAGCAGCGTCAACAGGGGCACTGAAGCTTTCTTT; CDR3aa: CASSVNRGTEAFF
j_gene: TRBJ2-2; d_gene: .; abundance: .; v_gene: TRBV7-9; CDR3nt: TGTGCCAGCAGCTTATCCCAGCGGTACACCGGGGAGCTGTTTTTT; CDR3aa: CASSLSQRYTGELFF
j_gene: TRBJ1-4; d_gene: .; abundance: .; v_gene: TRBV5-1; CDR3nt: TGCGCCAGCAGCTCGGAACTTTCACAGGATGAAAAACTGTTTTTT; CDR3aa: CASSSELSQDEKLFF
j_gene: TRBJ2-7; d_gene: TRBD2; abundance: .; v_gene: TRBV2; CDR3nt: TGTGCCAGCAGTGGGACAGAACGGACTAGCGGGAGTGGATACGAGCAGTACTTC; CDR3aa: CASSGTERTSGSGYEQYF
j_gene: TRBJ2-1; d_gene: .; abundance: few; v_gene: TRBV7-2; CDR3nt: TGTGCCAGCAGCTTACGGTTAGGAGGGAACAATGAGCAGTTCTTC; CDR3aa: CASSLRLGGNNEQFF
j_gene: TRBJ1-3; d_gene: .; abundance: .; v_gene: TRBV27; CDR3nt: TGTGCCAGCAGTCTACAGGGCTACTCTGGAAACACCATATATTTT; CDR3aa: CASSLQGYSGNTIYF
j_gene: TRBJ1-1; d_gene: .; abundance: .; v_gene: TRBV18; CDR3nt: TGTGCCAGCTCACCACTACAGGACGGATCTGAGGCTTTCTTT; CDR3aa: CASSPLQDGSEAFF
j_gene: TRBJ2-7; d_gene: TRBD2; abundance: .; v_gene: TRBV6-6; CDR3nt: TGTGCCAGCAGTCGAGGACTAGCGGGAGGGACCTACGAGCAGTACTTC; CDR3aa: CASSRGLAGGTYEQYF
j_gene: TRBJ2-1; d_gene: .; abundance: .; v_gene: TRBV27; CDR3nt: TGTGCCAGCAGTCAGCCAGGGAATGAGCAGTTCTTC; CDR3aa: CASSQPGNEQFF
j_gene: TRBJ2-2; d_gene: TRBD2; abundance: .; v_gene: TRBV24-1; CDR3nt: TGTGCCACCAGTGATGCTCTAGCGGGCATAACCGGGGAGCTGTTTTTT; CDR3aa: CATSDALAGITGELFF
j_gene: TRBJ2-3; d_gene: .; abundance: .; v_gene: TRBV7-8; CDR3nt: TGTGCCAGCAGCTTAGAGGGCAGGGTGACAGATACGCAGTATTTT; CDR3aa: CASSLEGRVTDTQYF
j_gene: TRBJ2-7; d_gene: .; abundance: once; v_gene: TRBV15; CDR3nt: TGTGCCACCAGCAGAGAGACAGTTCCCTCCTACGAGCAGTACTTC; CDR3aa: CATSRETVPSYEQYF
j_gene: TRBJ1-6; d_gene: .; abundance: once; v_gene: TRBV20-1; CDR3nt: TGCAGTGCTAGTTGGTCGGGGGACTCACCCCTCCACTTT; CDR3aa: CSASWSGDSPLHF
j_gene: TRBJ1-3; d_gene: .; abundance: .; v_gene: TRBV23-1; CDR3nt: TGCGCCAGCACCCCGGGGAGAAACACCATATATTTT; CDR3aa: CASTPGRNTIYF
j_gene: TRBJ1-1; d_gene: TRBD1; abundance: .; v_gene: TRBV5-6; CDR3nt: TGTGCCAGCAGCATCCGGGACAGGGGCTCTGCTTTCTTT; CDR3aa: CASSIRDRGSAFF
j_gene: TRBJ2-1; d_gene: TRBD2; abundance: once; v_gene: TRBV6-5; CDR3nt: TGTGCCAGCAGTTACGCCTGGGCGGGAGGGCACAATGAGCAGTTCTTC; CDR3aa: CASSYAWAGGHNEQFF
j_gene: TRBJ2-3; d_gene: TRBD1; abundance: .; v_gene: TRBV11-1; CDR3nt: TGTGCCAGCAGAGCCGGGACAGGGGGCGGCACAGATACGCAGTATTTT; CDR3aa: CASRAGTGGGTDTQYF
j_gene: TRBJ2-7; d_gene: TRBD1; abundance: .; v_gene: TRBV13; CDR3nt: TGTGCCAGCAGCCCCAAGGGGGGACAGGGCTACGAGCAGTACTTC; CDR3aa: CASSPKGGQGYEQYF
j_gene: TRBJ2-7; d_gene: .; abundance: .; v_gene: TRBV12-5; CDR3nt: TGTGCTAGTGCCCGAGCCGGGCGGGGTACCTACGAGCAGTACTTC; CDR3aa: CASARAGRGTYEQYF
j_gene: TRBJ2-1; d_gene: .; abundance: few; v_gene: TRBV18; CDR3nt: TGTGCCAGCTCACGCCAGGTTTCTACGGATGAGCAGTTCTTC; CDR3aa: CASSRQVSTDEQFF
j_gene: TRBJ2-1; d_gene: TRBD2; abundance: .; v_gene: TRBV11-3; CDR3nt: TGTGCCAGCAGCTTAGGCGGGAGCTCCTACAATGAGCAGTTCTTC; CDR3aa: CASSLGGSSYNEQFF
j_gene: TRBJ2-3; d_gene: .; abundance: .; v_gene: TRBV21-1; CDR3nt: TGTGCCAGCAGTAGGACTAGCGGGAGGGGGGAAGGAGATACGCAGTATTTT; CDR3aa: CASSRTSGRGEGDTQYF
j_gene: TRBJ2-7; d_gene: .; abundance: .; v_gene: TRBV12-3/TRBV12-4; CDR3nt: TGTGCCAGCAGGCCTGGTCGAGGCGAGCAGTACTTC; CDR3aa: CASRPGRGEQYF
j_gene: TRBJ2-1; d_gene: .; abundance: .; v_gene: TRBV7-9; CDR3nt: TGTGCCAGCAGCTTAGCGTTGGGGGAGGCCTACAATGAGCAGTTCTTC; CDR3aa: CASSLALGEAYNEQFF
j_gene: TRBJ1-1; d_gene: TRBD1; abundance: .; v_gene: TRBV5-1; CDR3nt: TGCGCCAGCAGCTTGGGGGACAGAAACACTGAAGCTTTCTTT; CDR3aa: CASSLGDRNTEAFF
j_gene: TRBJ1-1; d_gene: .; abundance: .; v_gene: TRBV7-2; CDR3nt: TGTGCCAGCAGCTTAGGGGGGGGAGGCACTGAAGCTTTCTTT; CDR3aa: CASSLGGGGTEAFF
j_gene: TRBJ2-7; d_gene: .; abundance: .; v_gene: TRBV7-9; CDR3nt: TGTGCCAGCAGCTTACAGGACAGCTTCTACGAGCAGTACTTC; CDR3aa: CASSLQDSFYEQYF
j_gene: TRBJ2-2; d_gene: .; abundance: .; v_gene: TRBV6-5; CDR3nt: TGTGCCAGCAGTTTCGGTCTAGCGACAGGGGAGCTGTTTTTT; CDR3aa: CASSFGLATGELFF
j_gene: TRBJ2-7; d_gene: .; abundance: .; v_gene: TRBV5-1; CDR3nt: TGCGCCAGCAGCTTAACCCCAGGGGGGAGCTCCTACGAGCAGTACTTC; CDR3aa: CASSLTPGGSSYEQYF
j_gene: TRBJ2-5; d_gene: .; abundance: .; v_gene: TRBV10-3; CDR3nt: TGTGCCATCAGTGAATTTAAAGAGACCCAGTACTTC; CDR3aa: CAISEFKETQYF
j_gene: TRBJ2-7; d_gene: .; abundance: .; v_gene: TRBV27; CDR3nt: TGTGCCAGCAGTCCGCCGAGCTCCTACGAGCAGTACTTC; CDR3aa: CASSPPSSYEQYF
j_gene: TRBJ2-7; d_gene: .; abundance: once; v_gene: TRBV6-2/TRBV6-3; CDR3nt: TGTGCCAGCAGTAGGGGACTTGCCTACGAGCAGTACTTC; CDR3aa: CASSRGLAYEQYF
j_gene: TRBJ2-7; d_gene: TRBD2; abundance: .; v_gene: TRBV5-1; CDR3nt: TGCGCCAGCAGCTTGGTTGGCTCTAGCGGCTACGAGCAGTACTTC; CDR3aa: CASSLVGSSGYEQYF
j_gene: TRBJ1-1; d_gene: TRBD1; abundance: .; v_gene: TRBV9; CDR3nt: TGTGCCAGCAGCGTAGCAGATTGGGACAGCTACATGAACACTGAAGCTTTCTTT; CDR3aa: CASSVADWDSYMNTEAFF
j_gene: TRBJ2-5; d_gene: TRBD2; abundance: .; v_gene: TRBV4-1; CDR3nt: TGCGCCAGCAGTCTTTGGACTAGAGCAGAGACCCAGTACTTC; CDR3aa: CASSLWTRAETQYF
j_gene: TRBJ1-1; d_gene: .; abundance: .; v_gene: TRBV7-9; CDR3nt: TGTGCCACCCAGACGGGTGGGGGGTATGAAGCTTTCTTT; CDR3aa: CATQTGGGYEAFF
j_gene: TRBJ1-1; d_gene: .; abundance: .; v_gene: TRBV3-1/TRBV3-2; CDR3nt: TGTGCCAGCAGCCAACTCAACAGGGATGGGGCTTTCTTT; CDR3aa: CASSQLNRDGAFF
j_gene: TRBJ2-3; d_gene: TRBD2; abundance: .; v_gene: TRBV6-5; CDR3nt: TGTGCCACCCGAGCGGGAGGGACAGATACGCAGTATTTT; CDR3aa: CATRAGGTDTQYF
j_gene: TRBJ1-5; d_gene: TRBD1; abundance: .; v_gene: TRBV19; CDR3nt: TGTGCCAGTAGTACCACAGGGGGCAATCAGCCCCAGCATTTT; CDR3aa: CASSTTGGNQPQHF
j_gene: TRBJ2-7; d_gene: .; abundance: .; v_gene: TRBV6-2/TRBV6-3; CDR3nt: TGTGCCAGCAGTTACCTTGACGGGAGAACCTACGAGCAGTACTTC; CDR3aa: CASSYLDGRTYEQYF
j_gene: TRBJ1-2; d_gene: TRBD1; abundance: .; v_gene: TRBV19; CDR3nt: TGTGCCAGTAGTATGCACGCCGGGACAGGGTATACTAACTATGGCTACACCTTC; CDR3aa: CASSMHAGTGYTNYGYTF
j_gene: TRBJ2-7; d_gene: .; abundance: once; v_gene: TRBV4-2; CDR3nt: TGTGCCAGCAGCCAGCTCGTTAGCGGCTACGAGCAGTACTTC; CDR3aa: CASSQLVSGYEQYF
j_gene: TRBJ2-4; d_gene: TRBD1; abundance: .; v_gene: TRBV19; CDR3nt: TGTGCCAGTAGTATGGACAGGGGGCCAAACATTCAGTACTTC; CDR3aa: CASSMDRGPNIQYF
j_gene: TRBJ2-3; d_gene: TRBD2; abundance: .; v_gene: TRBV3-1/TRBV3-2; CDR3nt: TGTGCCAGCAGCCCATCCGGCCGAGCGGGAGCTTCGGGGGCAGATACGCAGTATTTT; CDR3aa: CASSPSGRAGASGADTQYF
j_gene: TRBJ2-5; d_gene: .; abundance: .; v_gene: TRBV9; CDR3nt: TGTGCCAGCAGCGTAGAGGCCCGGGACCAAGAGACCCAGTACTTC; CDR3aa: CASSVEARDQETQYF
j_gene: TRBJ2-7; d_gene: .; abundance: few; v_gene: TRBV2; CDR3nt: TGTGCCAGCAGTACGGCTAGCGCGTTCTACGAGCAGTACTTC; CDR3aa: CASSTASAFYEQYF